A single sample is the source of the 3 T cell receptor beta chains below, sequenced in a study of human T cells and chemical hapten exposure. TCRdb re-called the RACE reads with MiXCR, one entry per CDR3 protein. The data hold about 130,000 distinct CDR3 sequences, with approximately 9.1% observed a single time. Regarding time point: healthy volunteer bleed at 2 weeks. Total RNA was isolated from whole blood that had not been fractionated. The sample consisted of whole blood. These receptors all come from a male donor in good health. Some clones in this sample may be carry-over from other donors' samples.

This clonotype occurred a few times. The rearrangement joins TRBV10-3 to TRBJ2-1; D is unclear. Germline CDR1 is ENHRY and CDR2 is SYGVKD. CDR3 size: 16 residues. Trimming took 2 bases from V and 0 from J, leaving 11 bases between them. Here the CDR3 reads CAISEEPQSSYNEQFF. Written as DNA, the CDR3 is TGTGCCATCAGTGAGGAGCCACAGAGCTCCTACAATGAGCAGTTCTTC.

The chain links TRBV6-2 or TRBV6-3 to TRBJ2-3; the match to TRBD2 covers 10 bases. With 0 bases clipped from V and 5 bases from J, the junction kept 2 bases outside the gene matches. In germline, CDR1 is MNHEY, CDR2 SVGEGT. There are 15 residues in the CDR3. This CDR3 reads CASSYSASGGDTQYF. Here the CDR3 DNA reads TGTGCCAGCAGTTACTCGGCTAGCGGGGGAGATACGCAGTATTTT.

This clonotype has more than one count but fewer than ten. This rearrangement joins TRBV18 to TRBJ2-5, with a weak D call TRBD2 (6 bases). Deletions cut 0 bases from V and 4 bases from J, with 9 bases between. The CDR3 totals 14 residues. The germline gives CDR1 KGHSH, CDR2 LQKENI. The CDR3 bases are TGTGCCAGCTCACCACCGGAGGGGCGAGAGACCCAGTACTTC. This translates into CASSPPEGRETQYF.